The present T cell receptor (beta chain) was sequenced within a study of control samples from healthy donors and cancer patients. The CDR3 runs to 16 residues. V trimming: 3 bases; J trimming: 5 bases; junction bases outside the gene matches: 5. Germline V gives CDR1 KGHSH, CDR2 LQKENI. TCRdb's copy holds only in-frame clones and misses some; the assay was immunoSEQ multiplex PCR. The sample lists about 75,000 clones; 84% were seen once. This TCR was sampled from a man aged 45-65 years in good health. The chain recombines TRBV18 with TRBJ1-6, with 9 positions matching TRBD1. Input material: blood. Here the CDR3 reads CASSPGTGNDNSPLHF. The DNA for the CDR3 is TGTGCCAGCTCACCCGGGACAGGGAACGATAATTCACCCCTCCACTTT.